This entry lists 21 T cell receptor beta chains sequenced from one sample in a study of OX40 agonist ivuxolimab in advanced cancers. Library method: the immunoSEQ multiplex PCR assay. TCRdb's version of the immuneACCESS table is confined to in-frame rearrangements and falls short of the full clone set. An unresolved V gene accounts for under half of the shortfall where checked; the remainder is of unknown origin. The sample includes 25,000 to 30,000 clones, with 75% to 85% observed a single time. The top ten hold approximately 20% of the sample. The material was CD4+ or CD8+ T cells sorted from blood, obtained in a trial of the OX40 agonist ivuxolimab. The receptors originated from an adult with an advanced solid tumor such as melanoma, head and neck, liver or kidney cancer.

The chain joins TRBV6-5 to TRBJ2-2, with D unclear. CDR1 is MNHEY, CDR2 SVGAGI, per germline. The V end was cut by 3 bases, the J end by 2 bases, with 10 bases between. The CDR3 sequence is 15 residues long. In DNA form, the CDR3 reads TGTGCCAGCAGTTATACGGGTTCCAACACCGGGGAGCTGTTTTTT. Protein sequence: CASSYTGSNTGELFF.

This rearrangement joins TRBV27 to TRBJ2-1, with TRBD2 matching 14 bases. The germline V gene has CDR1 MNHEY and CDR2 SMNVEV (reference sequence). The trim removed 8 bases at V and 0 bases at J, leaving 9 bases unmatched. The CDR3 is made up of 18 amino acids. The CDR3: CASEPGLAGESSYNEQFF. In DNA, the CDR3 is TGTGCCAGCGAACCGGGACTAGCGGGAGAGAGCTCCTACAATGAGCAGTTCTTC.

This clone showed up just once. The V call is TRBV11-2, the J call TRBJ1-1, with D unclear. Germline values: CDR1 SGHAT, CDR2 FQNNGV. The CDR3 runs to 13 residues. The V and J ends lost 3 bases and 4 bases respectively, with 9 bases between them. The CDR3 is CASSFSRLTEAFF. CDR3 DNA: TGTGCCAGCAGCTTTTCCAGGCTCACTGAAGCTTTCTTT. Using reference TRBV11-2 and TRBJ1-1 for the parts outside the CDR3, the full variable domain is EAGVAQSPRYKIIEKRQSVAFWCNPISGHATLYWYQQILGQGPKLLIQFQNNGVVDDSQLPKDRFSAERLKGVDSTLKIQPAKLEDSAVYLCASSFSRLTEAFFGQGTRLTVV.

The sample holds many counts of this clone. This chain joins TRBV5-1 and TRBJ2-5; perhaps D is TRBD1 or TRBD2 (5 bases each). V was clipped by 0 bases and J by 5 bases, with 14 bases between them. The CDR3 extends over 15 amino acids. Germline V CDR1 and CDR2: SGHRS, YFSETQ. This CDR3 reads CASSLEGLAGETQYF. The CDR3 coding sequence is TGCGCCAGCAGCTTGGAGGGGCTAGCCGGCGAGACCCAGTACTTC.

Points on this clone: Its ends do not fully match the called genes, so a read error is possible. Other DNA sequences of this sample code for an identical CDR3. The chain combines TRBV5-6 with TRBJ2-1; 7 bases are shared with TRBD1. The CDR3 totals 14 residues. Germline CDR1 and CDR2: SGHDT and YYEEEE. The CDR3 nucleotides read TGTGCCAGCAGCTTCGGGACAGTTTACAATGAGCAATTCTTC. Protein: CASSFGTVYNEQFF.

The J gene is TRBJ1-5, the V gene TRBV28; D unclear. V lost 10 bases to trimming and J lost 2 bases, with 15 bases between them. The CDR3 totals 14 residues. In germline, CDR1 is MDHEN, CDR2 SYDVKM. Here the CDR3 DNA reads TGTGCCACCAAAGAAAGGGTTGGCAATCAGCCCCAGCATTTT. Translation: CATKERVGNQPQHF.

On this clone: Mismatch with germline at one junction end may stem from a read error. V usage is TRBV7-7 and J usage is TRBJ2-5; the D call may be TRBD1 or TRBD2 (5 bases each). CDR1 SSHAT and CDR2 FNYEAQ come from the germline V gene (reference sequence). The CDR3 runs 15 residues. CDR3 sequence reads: CASSLLGGGQETQYF. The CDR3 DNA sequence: TGTGCTAGCAGCTTATTGGGTGGGGGCCAAGAGACCCAGTACTTC.

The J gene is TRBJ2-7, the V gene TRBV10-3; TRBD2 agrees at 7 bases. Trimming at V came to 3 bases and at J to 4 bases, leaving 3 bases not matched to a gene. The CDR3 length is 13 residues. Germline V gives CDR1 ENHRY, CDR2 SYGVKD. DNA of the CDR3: TGTGCCATCAGTGATCCTAGCGGATACGAGCAGTACTTC. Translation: CAISDPSGYEQYF.

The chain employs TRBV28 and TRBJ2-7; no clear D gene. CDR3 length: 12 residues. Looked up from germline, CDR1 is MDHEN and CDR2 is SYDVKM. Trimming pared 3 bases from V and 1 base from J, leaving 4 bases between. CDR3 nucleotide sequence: TGTGCCAGCAGTTTCGGATCCTACGAGCAGTACTTC. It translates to CASSFGSYEQYF.

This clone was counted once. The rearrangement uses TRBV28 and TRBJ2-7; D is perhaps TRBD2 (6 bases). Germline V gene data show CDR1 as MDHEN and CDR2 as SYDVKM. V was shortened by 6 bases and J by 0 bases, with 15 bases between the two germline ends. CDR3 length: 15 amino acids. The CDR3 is CASSFPGTPSYEQYF. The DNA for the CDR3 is TGTGCCAGCAGCTTTCCCGGGACTCCCTCCTACGAGCAGTACTTC.

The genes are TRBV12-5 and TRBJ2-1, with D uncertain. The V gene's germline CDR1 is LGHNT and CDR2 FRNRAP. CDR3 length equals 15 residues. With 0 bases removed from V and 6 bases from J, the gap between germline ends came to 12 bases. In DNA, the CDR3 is TGTGCTAGTGGTTTGGTAAGTGCGTGGATCAATGAGCAGTTCTTC. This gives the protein CASGLVSAWINEQFF.

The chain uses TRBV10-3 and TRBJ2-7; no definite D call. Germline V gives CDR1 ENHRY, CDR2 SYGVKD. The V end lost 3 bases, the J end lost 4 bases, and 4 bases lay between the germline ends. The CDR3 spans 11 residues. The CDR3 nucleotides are TGTGCCATCAGTGATGGATACGAGCAGTACTTC. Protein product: CAISDGYEQYF.

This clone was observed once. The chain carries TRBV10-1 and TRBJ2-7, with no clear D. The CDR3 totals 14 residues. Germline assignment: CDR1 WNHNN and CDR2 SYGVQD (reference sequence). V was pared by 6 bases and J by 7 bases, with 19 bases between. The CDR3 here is CASSRSNGPKEQYF. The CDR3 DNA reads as TGCGCCAGCAGCCGAAGTAACGGCCCTAAGGAGCAGTACTTC.

CDR3 protein: CATSRAGGDRSGYTF. The CDR3 DNA reads as TGTGCCACCAGCAGAGCCGGGGGGGACAGGTCAGGCTACACCTTC. The rearrangement uses TRBV15 and TRBJ1-2, with TRBD1 identical over 8 bases. V gave up 1 base and J gave up 8 bases; unmatched junction bases: 9. The germline CDR1 and CDR2 sequences are LNHNV and YYDKDF (reference sequence). The CDR3 sequence is 15 residues long.

Here the CDR3 DNA reads TGTGCCAGCAGCTTAGTGACAGGGCAGTACCAAGAGACCCAGTACTTC. Its protein is CASSLVTGQYQETQYF. This rearrangement joins TRBV11-2 to TRBJ2-5; 7 nucleotides align to TRBD1. The CDR3 runs 16 residues. Unmatched junction bases numbered 5, after V lost 1 base and J lost 0 bases. Germline V gene sequence: CDR1 SGHAT, CDR2 FQNNGV.

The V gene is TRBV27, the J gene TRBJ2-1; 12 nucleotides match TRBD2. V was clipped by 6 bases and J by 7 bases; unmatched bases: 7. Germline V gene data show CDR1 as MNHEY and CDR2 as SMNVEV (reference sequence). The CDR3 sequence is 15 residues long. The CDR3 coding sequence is TGTGCCAGCAGCTTGACTAGCGGGAGTCTGAATGAGCAGTTCTTC. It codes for CASSLTSGSLNEQFF.

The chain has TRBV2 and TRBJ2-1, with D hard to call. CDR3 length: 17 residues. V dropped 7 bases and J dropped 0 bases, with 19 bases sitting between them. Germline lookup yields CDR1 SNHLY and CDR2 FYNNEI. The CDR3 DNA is TGTGCCAGCAACGAGACGCCCGGCCTCAGCTCCTACAATGAGCAGTTCTTC. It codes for CASNETPGLSSYNEQFF.

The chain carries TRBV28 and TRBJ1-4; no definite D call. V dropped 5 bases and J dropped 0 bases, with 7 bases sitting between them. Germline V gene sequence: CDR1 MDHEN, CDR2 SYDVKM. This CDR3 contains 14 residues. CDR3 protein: CASSPTTTNEKLFF. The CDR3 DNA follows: TGTGCCAGCAGTCCGACAACAACTAATGAAAAACTGTTTTTT.

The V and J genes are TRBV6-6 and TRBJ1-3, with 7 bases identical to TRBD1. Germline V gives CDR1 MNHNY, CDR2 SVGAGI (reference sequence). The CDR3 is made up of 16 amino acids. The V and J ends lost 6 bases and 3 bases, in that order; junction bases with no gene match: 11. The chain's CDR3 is CASSYLGTVDGNTIYF. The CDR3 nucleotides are TGTGCCAGCAGCTACCTCGGGACAGTAGATGGAAACACCATATATTTT.

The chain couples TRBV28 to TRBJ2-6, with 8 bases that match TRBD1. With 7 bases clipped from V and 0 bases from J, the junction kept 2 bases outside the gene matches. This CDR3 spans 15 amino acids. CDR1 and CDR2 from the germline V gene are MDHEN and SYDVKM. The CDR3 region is CASTGGLSGANVLTF. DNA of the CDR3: TGTGCCAGCACAGGGGGCCTCTCTGGGGCCAACGTCCTGACTTTC.

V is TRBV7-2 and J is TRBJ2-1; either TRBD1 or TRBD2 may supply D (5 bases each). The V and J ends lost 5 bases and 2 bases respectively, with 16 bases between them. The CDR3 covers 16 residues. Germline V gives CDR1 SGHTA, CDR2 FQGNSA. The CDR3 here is CASSPLSGRTYNEQFF. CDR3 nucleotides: TGTGCCAGCAGCCCCCTCTCGGGGCGGACCTACAATGAGCAGTTCTTC.